Below, one T cell receptor beta chain is given with its context. No antigen is known for it. The germline V and J ends were trimmed by 4 bases and 0 bases, with 11 bases remaining between them. Per germline, CDR1 SGHNT and CDR2 YYREEE (reference sequence). This CDR3 region has 14 residues. All the people who gave samples were healthy bone marrow donors. 13 Jbeta primers and 60 Vbeta primers were used for the PCR. The method was immunoSEQ multiplex PCR; TCRdb's version includes in-frame clones alone and lacks a portion of them. This sample has over 150,000 clones, with 79% found just once. This sample is part of a study of cytomegalovirus exposure and HLA in healthy donors. Study outcomes and limitations: The dataset shows that most TCR sequences were rare, while some public TCRs occurred in many donors. Most CMV-associated TCR beta chains appeared HLA-restricted in a later analysis. Later work showed greater clonal expansion in HLA-associated TCR beta chains than in equally common others.

The J gene is TRBJ2-7, the V gene TRBV5-4; a weak D match, TRBD2 (6 bases). The TCR sequence derives from a middle-aged man in good health and CMV-seronegative. Sequenced material: PBMCs. CDR3 region: CASSPGLPSYEQYF. The CDR3 nucleotides are TGTGCCAGCAGCCCCGGACTACCCTCCTACGAGCAGTACTTC.